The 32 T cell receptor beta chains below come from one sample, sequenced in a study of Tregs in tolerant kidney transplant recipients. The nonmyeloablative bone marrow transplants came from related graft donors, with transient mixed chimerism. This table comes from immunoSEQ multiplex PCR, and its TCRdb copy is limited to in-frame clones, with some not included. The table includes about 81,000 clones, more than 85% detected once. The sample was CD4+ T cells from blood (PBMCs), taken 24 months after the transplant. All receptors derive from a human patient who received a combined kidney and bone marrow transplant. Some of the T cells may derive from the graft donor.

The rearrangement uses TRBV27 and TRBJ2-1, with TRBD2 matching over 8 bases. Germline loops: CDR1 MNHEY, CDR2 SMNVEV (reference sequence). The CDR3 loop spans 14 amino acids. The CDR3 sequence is CATIAGRSYNEQFF. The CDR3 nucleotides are TGTGCTACCATAGCGGGGCGATCCTACAATGAGCAGTTCTTC.

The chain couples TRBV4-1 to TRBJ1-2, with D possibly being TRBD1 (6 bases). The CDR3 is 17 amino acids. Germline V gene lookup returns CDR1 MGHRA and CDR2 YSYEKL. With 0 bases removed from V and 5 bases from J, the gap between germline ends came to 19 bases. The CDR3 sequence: CASSQDRMGGRSYGYTF. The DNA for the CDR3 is TGCGCCAGCAGCCAAGACAGGATGGGGGGGCGGTCATATGGCTACACCTTC.

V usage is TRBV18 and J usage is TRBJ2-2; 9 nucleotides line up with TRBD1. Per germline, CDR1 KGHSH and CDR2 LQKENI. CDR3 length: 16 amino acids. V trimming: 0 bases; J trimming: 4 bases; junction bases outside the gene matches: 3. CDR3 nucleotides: TGTGCCAGCTCACCACCGGGACAGGGACCCACCGGGGAGCTGTTTTTT. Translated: CASSPPGQGPTGELFF.

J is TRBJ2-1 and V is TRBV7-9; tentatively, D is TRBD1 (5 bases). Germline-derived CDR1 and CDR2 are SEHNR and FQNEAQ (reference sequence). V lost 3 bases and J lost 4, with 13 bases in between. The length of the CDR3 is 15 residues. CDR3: CASSFTRTLYNEQFF. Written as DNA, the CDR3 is TGTGCCAGCAGCTTTACGCGGACATTGTACAATGAGCAGTTCTTC.

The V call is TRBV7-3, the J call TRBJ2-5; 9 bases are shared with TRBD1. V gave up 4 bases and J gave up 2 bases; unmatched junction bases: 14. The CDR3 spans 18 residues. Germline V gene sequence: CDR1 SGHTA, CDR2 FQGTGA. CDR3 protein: CASSSRTGVGLGQETQYF. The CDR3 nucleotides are TGTGCCAGCAGCTCCCGGACAGGGGTTGGTTTGGGGCAAGAGACCCAGTACTTC.

The DNA of the CDR3 is TGTGCCAGCAGCGTTGCAAGCGGGGGGGACTACAATGAGCAGTTCTTC. This codes for CASSVASGGDYNEQFF. This chain connects TRBV9 to TRBJ2-1, with 10 bases that match TRBD2. Germline-derived CDR1 and CDR2 are SGDLS and YYNGEE. This CDR3 spans 16 amino acids. The V and J ends lost 2 bases and 3 bases, in that order; junction bases with no gene match: 5.

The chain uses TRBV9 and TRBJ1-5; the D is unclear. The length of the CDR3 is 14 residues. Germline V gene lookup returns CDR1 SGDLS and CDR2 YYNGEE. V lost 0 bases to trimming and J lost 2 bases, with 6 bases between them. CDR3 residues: CASSVDPGNQPQHF. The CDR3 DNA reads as TGTGCCAGCAGCGTAGATCCAGGCAATCAGCCCCAGCATTTT.

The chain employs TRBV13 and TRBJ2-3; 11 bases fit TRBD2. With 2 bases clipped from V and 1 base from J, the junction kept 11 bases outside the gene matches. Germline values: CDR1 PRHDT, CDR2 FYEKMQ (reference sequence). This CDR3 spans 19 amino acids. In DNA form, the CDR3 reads TGTGCCAGCAGCTTAACGGGACTAGCGGCCCGGGCTGGCACAGATACGCAGTATTTT. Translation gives CASSLTGLAARAGTDTQYF.

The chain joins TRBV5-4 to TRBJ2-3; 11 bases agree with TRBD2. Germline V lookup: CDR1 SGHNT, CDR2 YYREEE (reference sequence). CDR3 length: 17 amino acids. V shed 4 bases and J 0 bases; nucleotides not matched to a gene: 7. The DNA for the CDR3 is TGTGCCAGCAGCCCCGGGACTAGCGGCACTAGCACAGATACGCAGTATTTT. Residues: CASSPGTSGTSTDTQYF. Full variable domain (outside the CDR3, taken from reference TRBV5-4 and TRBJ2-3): ETGVTQSPTHLIKTRGQQVTLRCSSQSGHNTVSWYQQALGQGPQFIFQYYREEENGRGNFPPRFSGLQFPNYSSELNVNALELDDSALYLCASSPGTSGTSTDTQYFGPGTRLTVL.

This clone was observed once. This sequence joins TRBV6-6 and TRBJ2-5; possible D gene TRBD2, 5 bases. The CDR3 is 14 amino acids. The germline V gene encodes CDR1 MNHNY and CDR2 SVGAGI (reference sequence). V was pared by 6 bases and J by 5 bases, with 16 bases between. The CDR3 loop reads CASSTLRPGETQYF. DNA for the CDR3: TGTGCCAGCAGCACCCTCCGGCCGGGGGAGACCCAGTACTTC.

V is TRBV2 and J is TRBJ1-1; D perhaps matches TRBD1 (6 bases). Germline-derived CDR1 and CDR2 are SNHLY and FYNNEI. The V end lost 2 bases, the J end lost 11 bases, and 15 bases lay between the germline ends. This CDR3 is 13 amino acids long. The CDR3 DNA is TGTGCCAGCAGTGAAAGTATAAGGGGGGGGGCTTTCTTT. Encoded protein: CASSESIRGGAFF. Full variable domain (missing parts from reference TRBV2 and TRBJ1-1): EPEVTQTPSHQVTQMGQEVILRCVPISNHLYFYWYRQILGQKVEFLVSFYNNEISEKSEIFDDQFSVERPDGSNFTLKIRSTKLEDSAMYFCASSESIRGGAFFGQGTRLTVV.

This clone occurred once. The CDR3 nucleotides read TGTGCCAGCAGCCAAACAGGGCTTGGCTACACCTTC. Amino acids: CASSQTGLGYTF. The chain couples TRBV5-4 to TRBJ1-2; TRBD1 might be the D (6 bases). CDR1 and CDR2 from the germline V gene are SGHNT and YYREEE (reference sequence). With 4 bases removed from V and 7 bases from J, the gap between germline ends came to 11 bases. This CDR3 is 12 amino acids long.

CDR3: CASSLGQGGGYTF. The CDR3 nucleotides are TGTGCCAGCAGTTTGGGACAGGGAGGAGGCTACACCTTC. The J gene is TRBJ1-2, the V gene TRBV28; 9 bases match TRBD1. With V trimmed by 3 bases and J by 8 bases, 4 bases remained unmatched. Per germline, CDR1 MDHEN and CDR2 SYDVKM. The CDR3 contains 13 residues.

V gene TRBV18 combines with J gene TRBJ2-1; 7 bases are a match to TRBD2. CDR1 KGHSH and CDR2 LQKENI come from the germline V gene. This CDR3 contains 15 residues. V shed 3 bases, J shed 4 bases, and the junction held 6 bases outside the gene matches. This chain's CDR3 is CASSPGFSGYNEQFF. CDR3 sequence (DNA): TGTGCCAGCTCACCTGGGTTTAGCGGGTACAATGAGCAGTTCTTC. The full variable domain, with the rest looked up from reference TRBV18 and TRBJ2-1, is NAGVMQNPRHLVRRRGQEARLRCSPMKGHSHVYWYRQLPEEGLKFMVYLQKENIIDESGMPKERFSAEFPKEGPSILRIQQVVRGDSAAYFCASSPGFSGYNEQFFGPGTRLTVL.

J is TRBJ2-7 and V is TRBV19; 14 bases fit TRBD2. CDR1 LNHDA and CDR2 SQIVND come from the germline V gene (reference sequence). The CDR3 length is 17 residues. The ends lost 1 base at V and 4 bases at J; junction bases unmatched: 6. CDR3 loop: CASSIGTSGRIPYEQYF. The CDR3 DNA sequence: TGTGCCAGTAGTATAGGGACTAGCGGGAGGATCCCTTACGAGCAGTACTTC.

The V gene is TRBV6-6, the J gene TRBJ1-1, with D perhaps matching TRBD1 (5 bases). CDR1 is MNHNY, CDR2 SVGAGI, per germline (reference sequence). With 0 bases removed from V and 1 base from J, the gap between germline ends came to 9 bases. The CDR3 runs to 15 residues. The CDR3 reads CASSYSMGGNTEAFF. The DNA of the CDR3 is TGTGCCAGCAGTTACTCGATGGGGGGGAACACTGAAGCTTTCTTT.

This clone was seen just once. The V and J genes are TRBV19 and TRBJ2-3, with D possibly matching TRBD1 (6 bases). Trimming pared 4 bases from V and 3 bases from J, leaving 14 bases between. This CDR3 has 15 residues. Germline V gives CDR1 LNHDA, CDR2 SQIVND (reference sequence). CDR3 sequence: CASSTYRERTDTQYF. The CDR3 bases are TGTGCCAGTAGTACCTACAGGGAGAGGACAGATACGCAGTATTTT.

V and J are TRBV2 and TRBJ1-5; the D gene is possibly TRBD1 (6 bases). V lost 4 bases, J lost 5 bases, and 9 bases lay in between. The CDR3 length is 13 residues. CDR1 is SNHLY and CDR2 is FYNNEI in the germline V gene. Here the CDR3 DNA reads TGTGCCAGCAGTGTCTGGGGGCATCAGCCCCAGCATTTT. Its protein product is CASSVWGHQPQHF.

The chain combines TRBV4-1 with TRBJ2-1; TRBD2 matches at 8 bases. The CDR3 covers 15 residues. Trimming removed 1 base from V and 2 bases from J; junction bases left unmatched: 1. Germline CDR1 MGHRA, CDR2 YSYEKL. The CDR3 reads CASSQGGLAYNEQFF. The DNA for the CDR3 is TGCGCCAGCAGCCAAGGGGGACTAGCCTACAATGAGCAGTTCTTC.

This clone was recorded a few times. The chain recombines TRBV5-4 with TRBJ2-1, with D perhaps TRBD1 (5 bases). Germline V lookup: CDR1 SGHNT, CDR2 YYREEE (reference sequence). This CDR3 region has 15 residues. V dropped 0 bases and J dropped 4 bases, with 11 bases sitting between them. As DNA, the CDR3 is TGTGCCAGCAGCTTGGACAAACCAGGGTACAATGAGCAGTTCTTC. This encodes CASSLDKPGYNEQFF.

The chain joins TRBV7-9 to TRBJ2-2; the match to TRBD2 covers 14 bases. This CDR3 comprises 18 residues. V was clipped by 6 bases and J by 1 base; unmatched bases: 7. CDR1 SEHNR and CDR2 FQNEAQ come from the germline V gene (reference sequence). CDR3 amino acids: CASSRGTSGRLNTGELFF. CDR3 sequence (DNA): TGTGCCAGCAGTCGAGGGACTAGCGGGAGACTGAACACCGGGGAGCTGTTTTTT.

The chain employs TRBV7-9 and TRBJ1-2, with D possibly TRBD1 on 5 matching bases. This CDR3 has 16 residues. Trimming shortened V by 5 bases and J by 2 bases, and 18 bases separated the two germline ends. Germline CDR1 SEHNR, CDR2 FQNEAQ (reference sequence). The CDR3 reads CASSPVWRGENYGYTF. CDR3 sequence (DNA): TGTGCCAGCAGCCCCGTGTGGCGGGGGGAGAACTATGGCTACACCTTC. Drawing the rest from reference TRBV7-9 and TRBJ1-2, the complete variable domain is DTGVSQNPRHKITKRGQNVTFRCDPISEHNRLYWYRQTLGQGPEFLTYFQNEAQLEKSRLLSDRFSAERPKGSFSTLEIQRTEQGDSAMYLCASSPVWRGENYGYTFGSGTRLTVV.

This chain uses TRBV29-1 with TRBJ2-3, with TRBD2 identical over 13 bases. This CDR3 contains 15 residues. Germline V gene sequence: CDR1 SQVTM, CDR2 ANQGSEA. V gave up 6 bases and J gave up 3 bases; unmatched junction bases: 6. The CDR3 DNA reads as TGCAGCGTGCGCGGACTAGCGGGAGTGACAGATACGCAGTATTTT. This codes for CSVRGLAGVTDTQYF.

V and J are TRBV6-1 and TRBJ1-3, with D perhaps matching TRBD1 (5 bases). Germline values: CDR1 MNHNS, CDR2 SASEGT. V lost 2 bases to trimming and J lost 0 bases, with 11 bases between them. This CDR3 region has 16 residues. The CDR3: CASSEQGLHSGNTIYF. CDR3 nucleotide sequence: TGTGCCAGCAGTGAACAGGGTTTACACTCTGGAAACACCATATATTTT.

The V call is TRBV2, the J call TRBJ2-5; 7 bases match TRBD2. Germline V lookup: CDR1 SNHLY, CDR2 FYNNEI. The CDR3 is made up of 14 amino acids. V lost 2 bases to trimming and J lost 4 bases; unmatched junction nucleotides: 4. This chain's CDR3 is CASSEHLAVETQYF. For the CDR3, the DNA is TGTGCCAGCAGTGAACATCTAGCGGTAGAGACCCAGTACTTC. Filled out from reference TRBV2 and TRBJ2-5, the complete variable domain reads EPEVTQTPSHQVTQMGQEVILRCVPISNHLYFYWYRQILGQKVEFLVSFYNNEISEKSEIFDDQFSVERPDGSNFTLKIRSTKLEDSAMYFCASSEHLAVETQYFGPGTRLLVL.

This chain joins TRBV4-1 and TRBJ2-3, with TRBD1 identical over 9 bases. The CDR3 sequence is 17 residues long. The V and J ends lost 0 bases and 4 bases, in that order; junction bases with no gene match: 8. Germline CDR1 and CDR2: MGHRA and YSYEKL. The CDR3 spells CASSQEQGASYPDTQYF. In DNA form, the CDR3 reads TGCGCCAGCAGCCAAGAACAGGGGGCGAGTTACCCAGATACGCAGTATTTT.

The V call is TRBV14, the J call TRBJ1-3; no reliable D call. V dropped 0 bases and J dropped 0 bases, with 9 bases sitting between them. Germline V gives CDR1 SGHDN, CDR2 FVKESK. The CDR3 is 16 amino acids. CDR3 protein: CASSQEVRFSGNTIYF. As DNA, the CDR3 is TGTGCCAGCAGCCAAGAAGTCAGGTTCTCTGGAAACACCATATATTTT. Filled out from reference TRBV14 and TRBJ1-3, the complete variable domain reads EAGVTQFPSHSVIEKGQTVTLRCDPISGHDNLYWYRRVMGKEIKFLLHFVKESKQDESGMPNNRFLAERTGGTYSTLKVQPAELEDSGVYFCASSQEVRFSGNTIYFGEGSWLTVV.

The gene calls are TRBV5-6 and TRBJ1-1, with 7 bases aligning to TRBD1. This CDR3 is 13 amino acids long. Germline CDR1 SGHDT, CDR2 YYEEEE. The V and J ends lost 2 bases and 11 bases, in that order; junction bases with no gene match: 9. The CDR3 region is CASSFERGQRAFF. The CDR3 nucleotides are TGTGCCAGCAGCTTTGAACGGGGACAGAGGGCTTTCTTT. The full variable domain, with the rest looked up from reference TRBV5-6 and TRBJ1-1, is DAGVTQSPTHLIKTRGQQVTLRCSPKSGHDTVSWYQQALGQGPQFIFQYYEEEERQRGNFPDRFSGHQFPNYSSELNVNALLLGDSALYLCASSFERGQRAFFGQGTRLTVV.

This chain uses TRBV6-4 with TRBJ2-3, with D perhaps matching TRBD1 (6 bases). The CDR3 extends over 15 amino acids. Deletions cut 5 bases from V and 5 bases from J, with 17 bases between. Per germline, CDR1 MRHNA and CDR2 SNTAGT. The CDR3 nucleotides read TGTGCCAGCAGTCCCTCCCCGGGACACCGAGATACGCAGTATTTT. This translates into CASSPSPGHRDTQYF.

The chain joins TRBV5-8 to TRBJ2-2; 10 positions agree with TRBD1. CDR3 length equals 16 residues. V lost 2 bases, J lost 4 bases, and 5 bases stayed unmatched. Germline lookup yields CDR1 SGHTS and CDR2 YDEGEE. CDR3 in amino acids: CASSFRGTGVTGELFF. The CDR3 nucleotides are TGTGCCAGCAGCTTTCGCGGGACAGGGGTCACCGGGGAGCTGTTTTTT.

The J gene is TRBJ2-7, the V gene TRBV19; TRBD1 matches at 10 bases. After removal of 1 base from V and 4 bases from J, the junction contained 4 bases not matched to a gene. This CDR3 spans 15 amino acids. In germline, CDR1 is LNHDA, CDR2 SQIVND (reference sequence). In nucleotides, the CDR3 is TGTGCCAGTAGTATAGGACAGGGGGCCTCTTACGAGCAGTACTTC. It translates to CASSIGQGASYEQYF. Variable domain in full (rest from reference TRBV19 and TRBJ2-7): DGGITQSPKYLFRKEGQNVTLSCEQNLNHDAMYWYRQDPGQGLRLIYYSQIVNDFQKGDIAEGYSVSREKKESFPLTVTSAQKNPTAFYLCASSIGQGASYEQYFGPGTRLTVT.

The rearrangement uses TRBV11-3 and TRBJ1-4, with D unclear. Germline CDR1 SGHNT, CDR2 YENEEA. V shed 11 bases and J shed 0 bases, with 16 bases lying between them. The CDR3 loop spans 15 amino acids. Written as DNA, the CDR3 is TGTGCCGGTGTGGCCGGAGGTGCAACTAATGAAAAACTGTTTTTT. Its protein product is CAGVAGGATNEKLFF.